This T cell receptor beta chain emerged from a study of Ad26.COV2.S vaccination and SARS-CoV-2 variants. Study outcomes and limitations: Placebo recipients and vaccine recipients were similar in non-spike TCR breadth. People given the vaccine had a wider spike-specific TCR breadth than placebo recipients did.

Germline values: CDR1 SGHDT, CDR2 YYEEEE. The CDR3 is made up of 16 amino acids. Unmatched junction bases numbered 12, after V lost 4 bases and J lost 2 bases. Sequencing used immunoSEQ multiplex PCR; TCRdb keeps in-frame clones, though not all of them. This sample has 300,000 to 450,000 clones, with approximately 90% found just once. Details on this clone: Its target is unknown.

The source material was peripheral blood, sampled after recovery from COVID-19. V and J are TRBV5-6 and TRBJ2-7; TRBD1 aligns across 7 bases. The TCR comes from a human donor who had recovered from COVID-19. The CDR3 sequence: CASSTFYETGTYEQYF. CDR3 DNA: TGTGCCAGCAGCACCTTTTATGAGACAGGGACCTACGAGCAGTACTTC.